Shown below are 14 T cell receptor beta chains from a single sample sequenced in a study of control samples from healthy donors and cancer patients. The assay was immunoSEQ multiplex PCR, and TCRdb's table has in-frame clones only and misses some. This sample yields some 150,000 clones, of which just under 95% are seen a single time; 4.1% belongs to the top ten. Sequenced sample: blood. The source of these receptors is a woman aged 60-75 years in good health.

In nucleotides, the CDR3 is TGCGCCAGCAGCCCGGCGACGCCTCAGGGTGTTGGGACCCAGTACTTC. Encoded protein: CASSPATPQGVGTQYF. This chain uses TRBV4-1 with TRBJ2-5, with D perhaps matching TRBD1 (5 bases). CDR3 length: 16 amino acids. Germline V gene data show CDR1 as MGHRA and CDR2 as YSYEKL. V was clipped by 4 bases and J by 7 bases, with 22 bases between them.

The genes are TRBV30 and TRBJ1-2; tentatively, D is TRBD1 (5 bases). Per the germline V gene, CDR1 is GTSNPN and CDR2 is SVGIG (reference sequence). The CDR3 is 13 amino acids. With 3 bases removed from V and 4 bases from J, the gap between germline ends came to 12 bases. The CDR3 region is CAWSEDISYGYTF. In DNA form, the CDR3 reads TGTGCCTGGAGCGAGGACATATCCTATGGCTACACCTTC. The complete variable domain, with remaining parts taken from reference TRBV30 and TRBJ1-2, reads SQTIHQWPATLVQPVGSPLSLECTVEGTSNPNLYWYRQAAGRGLQLLFYSVGIGQISSEVPQNLSASRPQDRQFILSSKKLLLSDSGFYLCAWSEDISYGYTFGSGTRLTVV.

J is TRBJ2-3 and V is TRBV18; 8 nucleotides match TRBD1. This CDR3 has 14 amino acids. The V and J ends lost 5 bases and 1 base, in that order; junction bases with no gene match: 2. The V gene's germline CDR1 is KGHSH and CDR2 LQKENI. The CDR3 bases are TGTGCCAGCTCATTGGGACAGGGCACAGATACGCAGTATTTT. It encodes CASSLGQGTDTQYF.

This clone occurred once. V and J are TRBV3-1 (or the pseudogene TRBV3-2) and TRBJ1-2; no firm D call. CDR1 and CDR2 from the germline V gene are LGHDT and YNNKEL (reference sequence). The ends were cut back, 1 base at V and 1 base at J, with 16 bases in the middle. This CDR3 has 17 residues. For the CDR3, the DNA is TGTGCCAGCAGCCAAGTCTCTCCGCCAGGCCGTAACTATGGCTACACCTTC. Protein product: CASSQVSPPGRNYGYTF.

The CDR3 bases are TGTGCCAGCAGTGAAGGCAGGGGTGGGGATCAGCCCCAGCATTTT. Translation: CASSEGRGGDQPQHF. The chain links TRBV2 to TRBJ1-5; D may be TRBD1 (6 bases). The CDR3 has 15 amino acids. Trimming left V 1 base short and J 5 bases short, with 12 bases between. CDR1 and CDR2 (germline): SNHLY, FYNNEI.

This chain connects TRBV6-5 to TRBJ1-5; 7 bases line up with TRBD1. V lost 6 bases and J lost 10; bases outside the gene matches: 12. Germline CDR1 MNHEY, CDR2 SVGAGI. This CDR3 has 14 amino acids. CDR3 in amino acids: CASSLTGDYRPQHF. Here the CDR3 DNA reads TGTGCCAGCAGCCTCACAGGGGACTATCGTCCCCAGCATTTT.

The chain recombines TRBV19 with TRBJ2-1; either TRBD1 or TRBD2 may supply D (5 bases each). CDR1 and CDR2 (germline): LNHDA, SQIVND (reference sequence). There are 17 residues in the CDR3. Between the trimmed V and J ends, which lost 1 base and 8 bases, there was a span of 21 bases. CDR3 nucleotides: TGTGCCAGTAGTATAGTTCGGGGCAGGGATGAGTGGTATGAGCAGTTCTTC. Its protein is CASSIVRGRDEWYEQFF.

A single count supports this clone. The chain combines TRBV12-3 or TRBV12-4 with TRBJ1-4; D gene ambiguous. CDR3 length equals 12 residues. Between the trimmed V and J ends, which lost 7 bases and 7 bases, there was a span of 10 bases. As DNA, the CDR3 is TGTGCCAGCAATAGGGAGGGTGAAAAACTGTTTTTT. Its protein product is CASNREGEKLFF.

The chain links TRBV18 to TRBJ2-7; the D gene could be TRBD1 or TRBD2 (6 bases each). The CDR3 is 15 residues long. V lost 6 bases, J lost 2 bases, and 17 bases lay in between. CDR1 and CDR2 (germline): KGHSH, LQKENI. The CDR3, as DNA: TGTGCCAGCTCCCCCGGGGCGGGACACCCCTACGAGCAGTACTTC. This gives the protein CASSPGAGHPYEQYF.

The chain uses TRBV2 and TRBJ1-5, with 11 bases aligning to TRBD1. V was clipped by 6 bases and J by 3 bases; unmatched bases: 10. The CDR3 sequence is 17 residues long. Germline values: CDR1 SNHLY, CDR2 FYNNEI. This CDR3 is CASSRTGGFGANQPQHF. CDR3 in DNA: TGTGCCAGCAGCCGGACAGGGGGCTTTGGGGCCAATCAGCCCCAGCATTTT.

The V and J genes are TRBV18 and TRBJ1-4; D is unclear. The CDR3 loop spans 13 amino acids. Germline lookup yields CDR1 KGHSH and CDR2 LQKENI. V shed 5 bases and J shed 6 bases, with 10 bases lying between them. Written as DNA, the CDR3 is TGTGCCAGCTCATTAGGGCGAGATGAAAAACTGTTTTTT. Protein sequence: CASSLGRDEKLFF.

The gene calls are TRBV6-5 and TRBJ1-4; no firm D call. V was shortened by 4 bases and J by 1 base, with 13 bases between the two germline ends. CDR3 length: 16 residues. In germline, CDR1 is MNHEY, CDR2 SVGAGI. Here the CDR3 reads CASSSGKTLTNEKLFF. The CDR3 nucleotides are TGTGCCAGCAGTTCCGGAAAGACCCTAACTAATGAAAAACTGTTTTTT.

This chain uses TRBV27 with TRBJ1-1; D uncertain. From germline, CDR1 is MNHEY and CDR2 SMNVEV (reference sequence). Trimming took 6 bases from V and 0 from J, leaving 8 bases between them. CDR3 length: 13 residues. The CDR3 coding sequence is TGTGCCAGCAGACCCCGGTTGAACACTGAAGCTTTCTTT. Its translation: CASRPRLNTEAFF.

The chain employs TRBV6-5 and TRBJ2-2; maybe TRBD1 (5 bases). CDR1 is MNHEY and CDR2 is SVGAGI in the germline V gene. The V and J ends lost 6 bases and 6 bases respectively, with 11 bases between them. This CDR3 has 13 amino acids. The CDR3 region has the DNA TGTGCCAGCAGAAGGGGTGTTGCCGGGGAGCTGTTTTTT. Its translation is CASRRGVAGELFF.